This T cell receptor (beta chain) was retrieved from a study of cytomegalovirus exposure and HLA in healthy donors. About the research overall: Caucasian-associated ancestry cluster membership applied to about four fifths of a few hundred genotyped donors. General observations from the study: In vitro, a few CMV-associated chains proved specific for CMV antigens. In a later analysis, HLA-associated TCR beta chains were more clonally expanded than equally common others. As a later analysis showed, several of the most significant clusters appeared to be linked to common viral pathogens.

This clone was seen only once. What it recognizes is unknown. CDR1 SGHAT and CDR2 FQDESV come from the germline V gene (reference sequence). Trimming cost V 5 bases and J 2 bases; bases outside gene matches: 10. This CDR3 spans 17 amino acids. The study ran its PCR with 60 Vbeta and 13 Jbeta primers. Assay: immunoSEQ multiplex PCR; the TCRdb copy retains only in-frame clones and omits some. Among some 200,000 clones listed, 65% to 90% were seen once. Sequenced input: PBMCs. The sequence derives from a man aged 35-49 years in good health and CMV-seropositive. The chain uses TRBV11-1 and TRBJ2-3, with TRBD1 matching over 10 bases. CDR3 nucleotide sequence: TGTGCCAGCAGCCCCTGGACAGGGGGGATGGACACAGATACGCAGTATTTT. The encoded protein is CASSPWTGGMDTDTQYF.